The sequence of this TCR beta chain was determined in a study of glioma-infiltrating T cells. Using RNA template, CDR3s of TCR alpha and beta were amplified with iRepertoire arm-PCR. Each CDR3 protein gets one entry after TCRdb re-called the multiplex PCR reads with MiXCR. The sample holds over 130,000 distinct CDR3 sequences, 39% seen once. Sequenced input: glioma tissue, nonneoplastic brain tissue, or PBMCs (not recorded which). This clonotype originated in a human donor with low-grade glioma or glioblastoma, undergoing nonglioma brain surgery, or in good health (not recorded which).

For the CDR3, the DNA is TGCAGTGCTAGAGATGATAAACTAGCGGGCCTCGGCACGCAGTATTTT. Amino acids: CSARDDKLAGLGTQYF. The J gene is TRBJ2-3, the V gene TRBV20-1; 9 positions agree with TRBD2. This CDR3 is 16 amino acids long. The germline V gene encodes CDR1 DFQATT and CDR2 SNEGSKA (reference sequence). V lost 0 bases, J lost 9 bases, and 13 bases stayed unmatched.